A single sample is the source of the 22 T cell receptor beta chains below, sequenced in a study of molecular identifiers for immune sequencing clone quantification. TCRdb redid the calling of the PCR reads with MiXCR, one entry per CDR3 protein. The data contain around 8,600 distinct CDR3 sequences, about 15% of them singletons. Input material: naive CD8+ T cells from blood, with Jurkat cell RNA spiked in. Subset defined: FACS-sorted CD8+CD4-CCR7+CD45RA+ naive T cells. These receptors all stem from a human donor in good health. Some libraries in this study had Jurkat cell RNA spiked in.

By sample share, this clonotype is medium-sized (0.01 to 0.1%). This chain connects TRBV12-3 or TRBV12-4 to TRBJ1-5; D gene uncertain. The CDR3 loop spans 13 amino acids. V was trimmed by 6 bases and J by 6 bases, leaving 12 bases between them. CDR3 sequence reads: CASSPTYSQPQHF. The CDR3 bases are TGTGCCAGCAGCCCCACTTACAGTCAGCCCCAGCATTTT.

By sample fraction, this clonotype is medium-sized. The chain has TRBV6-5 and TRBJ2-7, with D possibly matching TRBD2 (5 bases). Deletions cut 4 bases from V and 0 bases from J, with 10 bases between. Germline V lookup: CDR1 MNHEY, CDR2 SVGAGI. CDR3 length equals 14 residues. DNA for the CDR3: TGTGCCAGCAGTTGGGGAGAGAGCTCCTACGAGCAGTACGTC. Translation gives CASSWGESSYEQYV.

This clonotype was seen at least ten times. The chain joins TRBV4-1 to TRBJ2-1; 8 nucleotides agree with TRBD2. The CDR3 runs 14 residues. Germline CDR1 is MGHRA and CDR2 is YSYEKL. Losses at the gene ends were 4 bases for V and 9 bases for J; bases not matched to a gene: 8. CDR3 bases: TGCGCCAGCAGCCCCCGGGGGGGGTCTTCTGAGCAGTTCTTC. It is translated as CASSPRGGSSEQFF.

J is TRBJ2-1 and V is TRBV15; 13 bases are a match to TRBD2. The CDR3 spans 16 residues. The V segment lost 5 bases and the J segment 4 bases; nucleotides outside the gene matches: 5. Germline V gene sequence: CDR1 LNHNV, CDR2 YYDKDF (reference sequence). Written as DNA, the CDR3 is TGTGCCACCAGCGGAGGGACTAGCGGGGAGTACAATGAGCAGTTCTTC. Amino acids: CATSGGTSGEYNEQFF. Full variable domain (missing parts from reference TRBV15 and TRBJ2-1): DAMVIQNPRYQVTQFGKPVTLSCSQTLNHNVMYWYQQKSSQAPKLLFHYYDKDFNNEADTPDNFQSRRPNTSFCFLDIRSPGLGDTAMYLCATSGGTSGEYNEQFFGPGTRLTVL.

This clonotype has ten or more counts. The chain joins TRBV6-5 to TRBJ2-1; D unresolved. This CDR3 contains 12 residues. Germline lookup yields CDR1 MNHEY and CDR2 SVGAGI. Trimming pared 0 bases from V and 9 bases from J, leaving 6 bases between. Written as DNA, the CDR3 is TGTGCCAGCAGTTACTCGATGGGTGAGCAGTTCTTC. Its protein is CASSYSMGEQFF.

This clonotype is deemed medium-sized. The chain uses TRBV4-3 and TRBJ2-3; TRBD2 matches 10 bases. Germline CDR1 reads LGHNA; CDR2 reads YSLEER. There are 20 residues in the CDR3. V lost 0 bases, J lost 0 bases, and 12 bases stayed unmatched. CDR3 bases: TGCGCCAGCAGCCAAGATTTAACTAGCGGGATTCCCACTAGCACAGATACGCAGTATTTT. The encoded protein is CASSQDLTSGIPTSTDTQYF.

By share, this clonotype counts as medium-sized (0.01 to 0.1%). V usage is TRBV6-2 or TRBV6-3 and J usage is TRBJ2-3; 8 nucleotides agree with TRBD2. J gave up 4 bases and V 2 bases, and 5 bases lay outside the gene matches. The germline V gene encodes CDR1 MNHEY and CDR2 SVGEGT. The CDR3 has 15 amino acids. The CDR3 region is CASSYVGGRPDTQYF. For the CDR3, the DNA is TGTGCCAGCAGTTACGTCGGCGGGAGGCCAGATACGCAGTATTTT.

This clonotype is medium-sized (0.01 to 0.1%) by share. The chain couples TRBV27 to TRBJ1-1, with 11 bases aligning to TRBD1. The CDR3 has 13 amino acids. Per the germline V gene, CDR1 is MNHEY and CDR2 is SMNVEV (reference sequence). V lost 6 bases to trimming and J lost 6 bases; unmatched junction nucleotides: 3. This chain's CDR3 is CASRADRGPEAFF. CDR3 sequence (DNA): TGTGCCAGCAGAGCGGACAGGGGGCCTGAAGCTTTCTTT.

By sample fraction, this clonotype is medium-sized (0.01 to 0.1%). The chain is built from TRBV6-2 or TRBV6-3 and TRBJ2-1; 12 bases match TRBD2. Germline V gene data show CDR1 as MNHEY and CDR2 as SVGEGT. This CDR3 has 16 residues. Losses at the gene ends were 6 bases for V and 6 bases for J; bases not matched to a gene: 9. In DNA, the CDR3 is TGTGCCAGCAGCGCCCGAAGGACTAGCGGGACCAATGAGCAGTTCTTC. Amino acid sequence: CASSARRTSGTNEQFF.

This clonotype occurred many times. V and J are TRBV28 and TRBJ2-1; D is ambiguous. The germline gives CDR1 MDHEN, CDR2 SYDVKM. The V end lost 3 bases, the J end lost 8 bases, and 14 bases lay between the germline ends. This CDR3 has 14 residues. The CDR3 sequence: CASSLHLSVYEQFF. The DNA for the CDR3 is TGTGCCAGCAGTTTGCACTTGTCCGTCTATGAGCAGTTCTTC.

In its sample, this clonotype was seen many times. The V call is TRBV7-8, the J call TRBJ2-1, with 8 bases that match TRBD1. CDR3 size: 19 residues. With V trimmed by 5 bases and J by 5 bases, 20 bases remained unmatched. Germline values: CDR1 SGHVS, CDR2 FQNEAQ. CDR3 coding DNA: TGTGCCAGCAGCCGAGAAGGGTCTGGCAGGGGGCGGGTAGACAATGAGCAGTTCTTC. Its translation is CASSREGSGRGRVDNEQFF. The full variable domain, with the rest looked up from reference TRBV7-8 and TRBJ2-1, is GAGVSQSPRYKVAKRGQDVALRCDPISGHVSLFWYQQALGQGPEFLTYFQNEAQLDKSGLPSDRFFAERPEGSVSTLKIQRTQQEDSAVYLCASSREGSGRGRVDNEQFFGPGTRLTVL.

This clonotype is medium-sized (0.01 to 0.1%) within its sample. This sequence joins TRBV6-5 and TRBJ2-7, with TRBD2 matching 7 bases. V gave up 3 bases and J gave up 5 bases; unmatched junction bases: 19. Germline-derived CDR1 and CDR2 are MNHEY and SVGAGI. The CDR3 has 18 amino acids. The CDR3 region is CASSYELGPGLPLDEQYF. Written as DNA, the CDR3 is TGTGCCAGCAGTTATGAACTCGGCCCGGGACTACCCTTAGACGAGCAGTACTTC.

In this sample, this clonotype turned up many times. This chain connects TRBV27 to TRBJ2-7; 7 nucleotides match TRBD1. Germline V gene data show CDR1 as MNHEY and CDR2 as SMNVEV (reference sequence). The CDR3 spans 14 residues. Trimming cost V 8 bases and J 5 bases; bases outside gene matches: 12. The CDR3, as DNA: TGTGCCAGCGGATCCCGCACAGGGGCCAACGAGCAGTACTTC. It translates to CASGSRTGANEQYF.

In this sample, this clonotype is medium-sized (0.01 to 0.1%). CDR3 in DNA: TGCGCCAGCAGCCAAGATGCTGGGTTTACCTACGAGCAGTACTTC. Translated: CASSQDAGFTYEQYF. The chain couples TRBV4-1 to TRBJ2-7; D remains ambiguous. CDR3 length: 15 amino acids. V lost 0 bases and J lost 2, with 11 bases in between. From germline, CDR1 is MGHRA and CDR2 YSYEKL.

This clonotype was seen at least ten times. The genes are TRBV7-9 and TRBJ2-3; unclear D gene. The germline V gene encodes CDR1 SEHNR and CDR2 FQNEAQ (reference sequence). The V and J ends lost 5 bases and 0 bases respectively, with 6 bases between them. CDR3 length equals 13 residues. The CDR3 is CASSTGSTDTQYF. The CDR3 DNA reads TGTGCCAGCAGCACGGGTAGCACAGATACGCAGTATTTT.

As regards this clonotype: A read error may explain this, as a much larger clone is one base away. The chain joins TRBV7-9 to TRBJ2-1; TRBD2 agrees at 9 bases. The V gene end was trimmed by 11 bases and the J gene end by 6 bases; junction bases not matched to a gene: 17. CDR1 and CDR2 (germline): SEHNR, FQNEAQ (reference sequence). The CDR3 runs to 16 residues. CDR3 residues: CAGNQRGERGANEQFF. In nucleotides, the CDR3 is TGTGCCGGCAACCAGCGGGGCGAGCGGGGGGCCAATGAGCAGTTCTTC.

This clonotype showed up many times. CDR3 in amino acids: CASSPRDNSYEQYF. For the CDR3, the DNA is TGTGCCAGCTCACCCCGGGACAACTCCTACGAGCAGTACTTC. The chain uses TRBV18 and TRBJ2-7, with D possibly matching TRBD1 (6 bases). Germline V gives CDR1 KGHSH, CDR2 LQKENI. There are 14 residues in the CDR3. Deletions cut 3 bases from V and 0 bases from J, with 9 bases between.

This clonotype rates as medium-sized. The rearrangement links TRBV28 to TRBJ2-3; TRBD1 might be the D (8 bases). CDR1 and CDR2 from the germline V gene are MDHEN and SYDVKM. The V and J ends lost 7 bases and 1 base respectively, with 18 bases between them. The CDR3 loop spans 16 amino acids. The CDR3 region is CASTTGGGAGTDTQYF. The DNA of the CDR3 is TGTGCCAGCACTACAGGGGGGGGCGCCGGCACAGATACGCAGTATTTT.

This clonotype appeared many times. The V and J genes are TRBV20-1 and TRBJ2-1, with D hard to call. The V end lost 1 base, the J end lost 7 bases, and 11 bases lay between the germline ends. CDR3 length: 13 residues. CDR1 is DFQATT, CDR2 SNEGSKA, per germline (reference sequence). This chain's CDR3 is CSARVLYQNEQFF. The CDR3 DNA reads TGCAGTGCTAGAGTCCTGTACCAAAATGAGCAGTTCTTC.

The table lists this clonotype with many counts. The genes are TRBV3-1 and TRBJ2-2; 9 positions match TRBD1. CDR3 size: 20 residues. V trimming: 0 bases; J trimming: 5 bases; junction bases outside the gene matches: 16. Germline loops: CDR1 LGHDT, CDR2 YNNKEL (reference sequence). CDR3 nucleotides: TGTGCCAGCAGCCAAGAGAGAATGGACAGGGGTCCCCATAGGACCGGGGAGCTGTTTTTT. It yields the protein CASSQERMDRGPHRTGELFF.

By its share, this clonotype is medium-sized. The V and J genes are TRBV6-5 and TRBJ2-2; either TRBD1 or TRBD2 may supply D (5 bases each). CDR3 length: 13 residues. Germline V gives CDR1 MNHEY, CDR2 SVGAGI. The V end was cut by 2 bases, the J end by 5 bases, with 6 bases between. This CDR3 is CASSYGGTGELFF. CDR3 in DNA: TGTGCCAGCAGTTACGGGGGAACCGGGGAGCTGTTTTTT.

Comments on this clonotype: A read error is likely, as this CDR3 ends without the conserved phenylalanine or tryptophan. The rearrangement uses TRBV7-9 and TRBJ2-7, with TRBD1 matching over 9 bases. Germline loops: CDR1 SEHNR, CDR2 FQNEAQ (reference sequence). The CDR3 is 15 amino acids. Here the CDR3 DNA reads TGTGCCGGCAGCCACGGACAGGGGACCGTCCACGAGCAGTACCTC. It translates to CAGSHGQGTVHEQYL.